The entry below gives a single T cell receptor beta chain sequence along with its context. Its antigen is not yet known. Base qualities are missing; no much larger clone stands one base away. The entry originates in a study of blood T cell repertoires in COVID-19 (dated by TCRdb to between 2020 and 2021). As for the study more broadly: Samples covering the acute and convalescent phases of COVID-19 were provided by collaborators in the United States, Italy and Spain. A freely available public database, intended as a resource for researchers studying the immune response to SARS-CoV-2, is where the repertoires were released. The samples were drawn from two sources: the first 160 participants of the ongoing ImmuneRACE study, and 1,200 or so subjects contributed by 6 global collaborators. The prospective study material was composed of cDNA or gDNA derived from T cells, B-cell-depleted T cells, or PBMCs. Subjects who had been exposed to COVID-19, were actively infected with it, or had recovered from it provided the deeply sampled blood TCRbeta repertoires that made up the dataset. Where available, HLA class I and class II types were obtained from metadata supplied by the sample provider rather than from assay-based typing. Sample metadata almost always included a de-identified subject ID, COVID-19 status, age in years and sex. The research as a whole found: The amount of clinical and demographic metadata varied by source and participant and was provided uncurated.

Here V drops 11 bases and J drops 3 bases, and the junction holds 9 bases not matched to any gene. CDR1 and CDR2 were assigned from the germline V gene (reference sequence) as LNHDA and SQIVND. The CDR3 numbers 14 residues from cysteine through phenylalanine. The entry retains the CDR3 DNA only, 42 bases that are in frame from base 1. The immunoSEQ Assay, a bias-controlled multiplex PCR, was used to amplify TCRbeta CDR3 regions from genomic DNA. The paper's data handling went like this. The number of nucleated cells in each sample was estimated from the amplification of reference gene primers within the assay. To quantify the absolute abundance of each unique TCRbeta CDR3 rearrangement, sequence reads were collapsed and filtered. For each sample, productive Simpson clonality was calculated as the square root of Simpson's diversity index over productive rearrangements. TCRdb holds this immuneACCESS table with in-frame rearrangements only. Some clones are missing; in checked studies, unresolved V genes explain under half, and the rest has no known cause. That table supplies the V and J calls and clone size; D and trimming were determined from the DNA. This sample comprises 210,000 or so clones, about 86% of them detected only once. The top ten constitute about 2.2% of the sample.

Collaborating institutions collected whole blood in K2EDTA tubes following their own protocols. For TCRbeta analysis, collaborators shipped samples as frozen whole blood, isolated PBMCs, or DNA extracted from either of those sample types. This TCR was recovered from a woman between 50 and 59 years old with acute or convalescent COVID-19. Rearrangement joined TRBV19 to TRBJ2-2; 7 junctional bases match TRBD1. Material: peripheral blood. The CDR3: CASQTGQYTGELFF. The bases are TGTGCCTCTCAGACAGGGCAGTACACCGGGGAGCTGTTTTTT.